These 25 T cell receptor beta chains share one sample of origin, sequenced in a study of identical twins. Using its own MiXCR run on the 5' RACE reads, TCRdb lists one record per CDR3 protein. The sample records around 690,000 distinct CDR3 sequences, over 20% being singletons. The data were also submitted as part of a second study, on T cells expressing NK-cell markers.

Sample: PBMCs. These receptors were obtained from a woman between 18 and 29 years old in good health.

This clonotype appeared a few times. The chain carries TRBV20-1 and TRBJ2-1; D call uncertain. The germline gives CDR1 DFQATT, CDR2 SNEGSKA (reference sequence). The CDR3 covers 8 residues. Between the trimmed V and J ends, which lost 0 bases and 16 bases, there was a span of 4 bases. CDR3 protein: CSARDHFF. CDR3 in DNA: TGCAGTGCTAGAGATCACTTCTTC.

This clonotype was detected many times. The rearrangement links TRBV5-1 to TRBJ1-1; TRBD1 might be the D (5 bases). The CDR3 totals 14 residues. The V gene's germline CDR1 is SGHRS and CDR2 YFSETQ. The V end lost 1 base, the J end lost 6 bases, and 13 bases lay between the germline ends. The CDR3: CASSLKVQGAEAFF. The CDR3 DNA follows: TGCGCCAGCAGCTTGAAGGTCCAGGGAGCTGAAGCTTTCTTT. Complete variable domain (other parts from reference TRBV5-1 and TRBJ1-1): KAGVTQTPRYLIKTRGQQVTLSCSPISGHRSVSWYQQTPGQGLQFLFEYFSETQRNKGNFPGRFSGRQFSNSRSEMNVSTLELGDSALYLCASSLKVQGAEAFFGQGTRLTVV.

This chain joins TRBV12-3 or TRBV12-4 and TRBJ1-1; D perhaps matches TRBD1 (5 bases). V was pared by 1 base and J by 10 bases, with 13 bases between. The CDR3 extends over 13 amino acids. The CDR3 DNA sequence: TGTGCCAGCAGTTTAGATAGGGGATCCTTAGCTTTCTTT. It encodes CASSLDRGSLAFF.

The chain couples TRBV20-1 to TRBJ2-3; 10 positions agree with TRBD1. J gave up 3 bases and V 2 bases, and 8 bases lay outside the gene matches. The germline V gene encodes CDR1 DFQATT and CDR2 SNEGSKA (reference sequence). CDR3 length: 16 amino acids. DNA of the CDR3: TGCAGTGCTAGACCCGGGACAGGGGTAGATACAGATACGCAGTATTTT. Protein product: CSARPGTGVDTDTQYF.

This clonotype came up a few times. The chain joins TRBV12-3 or TRBV12-4 to TRBJ2-7; D unresolved. V gave up 1 base and J gave up 6 bases, with 13 bases separating them. The CDR3 length is 14 residues. The CDR3 spells CASSLGQTAAEQYF. In DNA, the CDR3 is TGTGCCAGCAGTTTAGGTCAGACCGCCGCCGAGCAGTACTTC.

J is TRBJ2-5 and V is TRBV7-2; 14 nucleotides align to TRBD2. CDR1 is SGHTA and CDR2 is FQGNSA in the germline V gene. The CDR3 consists of 16 residues. Trimming cost V 2 bases and J 9 bases; bases outside gene matches: 8. CDR3 coding DNA: TGTGCCAGCAGCTTAATCGCGACTAGCGGGGGGGGGGCCCAGTACTTC. It encodes CASSLIATSGGGAQYF.

This clonotype was counted a few times. DNA of the CDR3: TGTGCCAGCAGTCCCCGACGGCGCCCCCTCCAAGAGACCCAGTACTTC. This translates into CASSPRRRPLQETQYF. J is TRBJ2-5 and V is TRBV6-1; D unresolved. V was pared by 5 bases and J by 1 base, with 17 bases between. Germline V CDR1 and CDR2: MNHNS, SASEGT. The CDR3 extends over 16 amino acids.

The chain combines TRBV20-1 with TRBJ2-5; TRBD2 might be the D (6 bases). The V gene lost 3 bases and the J gene lost 4 bases, with 9 bases spanning the gap. The CDR3 is made up of 12 amino acids. CDR1 and CDR2 from the germline V gene are DFQATT and SNEGSKA (reference sequence). DNA of the CDR3: TGCAGTGCTAGTTGGGGGGTAGAGACCCAGTACTTC. Protein product: CSASWGVETQYF.

This clonotype was seen only a few times. This chain connects TRBV12-3 or TRBV12-4 to TRBJ2-2; D possibly corresponds to TRBD1 (6 bases). This CDR3 has 17 amino acids. The V and J ends lost 3 bases and 7 bases respectively, with 21 bases between them. The CDR3 is CASSFFTGGFADGELFF. The CDR3 nucleotides are TGTGCCAGCAGTTTCTTCACTGGGGGCTTTGCGGACGGGGAGCTGTTTTTT.

This clonotype has ten or more counts. The chain carries TRBV7-2 and TRBJ1-2, with unresolved D. This CDR3 is built from 12 residues. Germline CDR1 reads SGHTA; CDR2 reads FQGNSA. V shed 2 bases and J shed 7 bases, with 8 bases lying between them. CDR3 loop: CASSLMRAGYTF. The CDR3 DNA is TGTGCCAGCAGCTTAATGAGGGCTGGCTACACCTTC.

The chain couples TRBV6-5 to TRBJ2-5; no definite D call. This CDR3 contains 14 residues. Germline V gives CDR1 MNHEY, CDR2 SVGAGI. Trimming took 2 bases from V and 1 from J, leaving 8 bases between them. The CDR3 DNA follows: TGTGCCAGCAGTTACCGCCTCCTCCAAGAGACCCAGTACTTC. Translating it yields CASSYRLLQETQYF.

This clonotype showed up many times. The chain employs TRBV12-3 or TRBV12-4 and TRBJ2-1, with D tentatively TRBD1 (5 bases). The CDR3 runs 13 residues. V lost 8 bases and J lost 4, with 12 bases in between. The CDR3 nucleotides are TGTGCCAGCGGACATGGTGCGTACAATGAGCAGTTCTTC. As protein: CASGHGAYNEQFF.

This clonotype has a handful of counts. V gene TRBV7-9 combines with J gene TRBJ1-2, with 8 nucleotides matching TRBD1. After removal of 6 bases from V and 7 bases from J, the junction contained 7 bases not matched to a gene. CDR3 length: 13 residues. The germline V gene has CDR1 SEHNR and CDR2 FQNEAQ (reference sequence). As DNA, the CDR3 is TGTGCCAGCAGTCTTGACAGGGGCGGTGGCTACACCTTC. It yields the protein CASSLDRGGGYTF.

This clonotype was observed a handful of times. V gene TRBV4-2 combines with J gene TRBJ2-5; TRBD2 aligns across 7 bases. The V gene end was trimmed by 5 bases and the J gene end by 4 bases; junction bases not matched to a gene: 13. The CDR3 loop spans 16 amino acids. Germline V gene sequence: CDR1 LGHNA, CDR2 YNFKEQ. Here the CDR3 reads CASSKSAAGIGETQYF. CDR3 DNA: TGTGCCAGCAGCAAATCGGCAGCGGGGATTGGAGAGACCCAGTACTTC.

The chain carries TRBV6-1 and TRBJ1-1; D might be TRBD1 (5 bases). Looked up from germline, CDR1 is MNHNS and CDR2 is SASEGT. The V gene lost 8 bases and the J gene lost 4 bases, with 14 bases spanning the gap. The CDR3 length is 13 residues. The CDR3 region has the DNA TGTGCCAGCGGGGCCCGTGGGGGCACTGAAGCTTTCTTT. Protein sequence: CASGARGGTEAFF.

This clonotype was seen only a few times. The chain employs TRBV6-1 and TRBJ2-3; weak D call: TRBD2 (6 bases). The CDR3 loop spans 16 amino acids. The germline V gene encodes CDR1 MNHNS and CDR2 SASEGT. V was clipped by 5 bases and J by 0 bases, with 15 bases between them. The CDR3 is CASSPRGTFSTDTQYF. Here the CDR3 DNA reads TGTGCCAGCAGTCCCCGGGGGACCTTTAGCACAGATACGCAGTATTTT.

This clonotype has more than one count but fewer than ten. The V gene is TRBV20-1, the J gene TRBJ2-1, with D unresolved. Germline-derived CDR1 and CDR2 are DFQATT and SNEGSKA (reference sequence). The length of the CDR3 is 11 residues. The germline V and J ends were trimmed by 1 base and 11 bases, with 9 bases remaining between them. This CDR3 is CSARVKAQQFF. The CDR3 DNA reads as TGCAGTGCTAGAGTGAAGGCCCAGCAGTTCTTC.

CDR3 protein: CASRTGQHSYEQYF. CDR3 nucleotides: TGTGCCAGCCGGACGGGACAGCACTCCTACGAGCAGTACTTC. V and J are TRBV6-1 and TRBJ2-7, with TRBD1 matching 7 bases. V shed 8 bases, J shed 0 bases, and the junction held 7 bases outside the gene matches. Germline CDR1 reads MNHNS; CDR2 reads SASEGT. The CDR3 runs 14 residues.

This clonotype was detected many times. V usage is TRBV6-5 and J usage is TRBJ2-1; 7 bases map to TRBD1. Germline trimming cut 2 bases from V and 3 bases from J; bases unmatched to any gene: 10. Germline-derived CDR1 and CDR2 are MNHEY and SVGAGI. The CDR3 is 17 amino acids. The CDR3 here is CASSYGHRDRDYNEQFF. CDR3 in DNA: TGTGCCAGCAGTTACGGTCATCGGGACAGAGACTACAATGAGCAGTTCTTC.

This chain connects TRBV10-3 to TRBJ2-7; 7 bases map to TRBD2. J gave up 1 base and V 8 bases, and 8 bases lay outside the gene matches. The germline V gene has CDR1 ENHRY and CDR2 SYGVKD. CDR3 length: 14 amino acids. In DNA form, the CDR3 reads TGTGCCATCGGAGCTAGCGGATCTTCCTACGAGCAGTACTTC. Translation: CAIGASGSSYEQYF.

This clonotype was found a few times. The chain links TRBV7-9 to TRBJ2-5; D is undetermined. CDR3 length: 14 amino acids. CDR1 is SEHNR, CDR2 FQNEAQ, per germline (reference sequence). V dropped 5 bases and J dropped 1 base, with 11 bases sitting between them. The CDR3 loop reads CASSATWAQETQYF. DNA for the CDR3: TGTGCCAGCAGCGCAACCTGGGCCCAAGAGACCCAGTACTTC.

This clonotype has a count of ten or more. The chain joins TRBV5-1 to TRBJ2-5, with 10 bases aligning to TRBD2. In germline, CDR1 is SGHRS, CDR2 YFSETQ. CDR3 length: 14 residues. J gave up 9 bases and V 0 bases, and 5 bases lay outside the gene matches. Here the CDR3 reads CASSLDGAGGPQYF. As DNA, the CDR3 is TGCGCCAGCAGCTTGGACGGAGCGGGAGGGCCCCAGTACTTC.

This chain connects TRBV24-1 to TRBJ2-6, with D possibly matching TRBD1 (5 bases). CDR1 is KGHDR and CDR2 is SFDVKD in the germline V gene. The CDR3 runs 17 residues. The ends were cut back, 8 bases at V and 2 bases at J, with 18 bases in the middle. The CDR3 DNA follows: TGTGCCACCACCAGACCCGCCAGGGCCGCTGGGGCCAACGTCCTGACTTTC. Its translation: CATTRPARAAGANVLTF.

This chain connects TRBV19 to TRBJ2-7, with 7 bases aligning to TRBD1. CDR1 LNHDA and CDR2 SQIVND come from the germline V gene (reference sequence). The CDR3 totals 13 residues. V shed 5 bases, J shed 3 bases, and the junction held 4 bases outside the gene matches. In DNA, the CDR3 is TGTGCCAGTAGTTGGGGACAGAACTACGAGCAGTACTTC. It yields the protein CASSWGQNYEQYF.

V usage is TRBV7-9 and J usage is TRBJ2-7, with D perhaps TRBD2 (6 bases). The length of the CDR3 is 11 residues. V lost 6 bases, J lost 5 bases, and 8 bases lay in between. Per germline, CDR1 SEHNR and CDR2 FQNEAQ (reference sequence). The CDR3 sequence is CASSRRDEQYF. Here the CDR3 DNA reads TGTGCCAGCAGTAGGAGGGACGAGCAGTACTTC.